These 21 T cell receptor beta chains originate from one sample sequenced in a study of T cell responses to AZD1222 COVID-19 vaccine. Data came from immunoSEQ multiplex PCR; TCRdb stores just in-frame clones and leaves some out. The table includes about 73,000 clones, roughly 89% detected once. Sequencing was performed on peripheral blood, taken 28 days after the second AZD1222 dose. The receptors were sampled from an adult who received the AZD1222 COVID-19 vaccine.

The V call is TRBV5-4, the J call TRBJ2-7, with TRBD1 as a possible D gene (6 bases). This CDR3 is 14 amino acids long. Looked up from germline, CDR1 is SGHNT and CDR2 is YYREEE (reference sequence). V lost 4 bases to trimming and J lost 0 bases, with 11 bases between them. This CDR3 reads CASSPTGSSYEQYF. In DNA, the CDR3 is TGTGCCAGCAGCCCCACAGGGAGCTCCTACGAGCAGTACTTC. The full variable domain, with the rest looked up from reference TRBV5-4 and TRBJ2-7, is ETGVTQSPTHLIKTRGQQVTLRCSSQSGHNTVSWYQQALGQGPQFIFQYYREEENGRGNFPPRFSGLQFPNYSSELNVNALELDDSALYLCASSPTGSSYEQYFGPGTRLTVT.

This clone was counted once. This chain links TRBV15 with TRBJ2-7; D could derive from TRBD1 or TRBD2 (5 bases each). The CDR3 contains 15 residues. CDR1 LNHNV and CDR2 YYDKDF come from the germline V gene (reference sequence). V lost 2 bases, J lost 6 bases, and 17 bases lay in between. As DNA, the CDR3 is TGTGCCACCAGCAGACACGGTGGGGGTCCGAGCGAGCAGTACGTC. This translates into CATSRHGGGPSEQYV.

This chain joins TRBV6-5 and TRBJ1-5; no firm D call. Germline V lookup: CDR1 MNHEY, CDR2 SVGAGI. The CDR3 covers 14 residues. V was cut by 5 bases and J by 7 bases, with 15 bases left in between. The CDR3 DNA follows: TGTGCCAGCAGTCCCGGACGCTACGACCAGCCCCAGCATTTT. Protein: CASSPGRYDQPQHF.

This chain links TRBV5-6 with TRBJ2-7; 8 bases agree with TRBD1. The CDR3 has 14 amino acids. Germline V lookup: CDR1 SGHDT, CDR2 YYEEEE. Trimming took 3 bases from V and 4 from J; bases not matched to a gene: 6. The CDR3 spells CASSSLTGAYEQYV. For the CDR3, the DNA is TGTGCCAGCAGCTCTCTGACAGGGGCATACGAGCAGTACGTC.

The V gene is TRBV28, the J gene TRBJ1-2, with D unclear. CDR1 and CDR2 (germline): MDHEN, SYDVKM. The CDR3 spans 15 residues. V was clipped by 5 bases and J by 5 bases, with 18 bases between them. The CDR3 spells CASSASALWGYGYTF. DNA for the CDR3: TGTGCCAGCAGTGCGTCAGCCCTCTGGGGATATGGCTACACCTTC.

This rearrangement joins TRBV9 to TRBJ1-2; no clear D. Germline-derived CDR1 and CDR2 are SGDLS and YYNGEE. The CDR3 consists of 12 residues. The V gene lost 0 bases and the J gene lost 8 bases, with 8 bases spanning the gap. The CDR3 DNA reads as TGTGCCAGCAGCGTAGGCGAAAGCGGCTACACCTTC. This gives the protein CASSVGESGYTF.

V gene TRBV18 combines with J gene TRBJ1-1; tentatively, D is TRBD1 (5 bases). Trimming took 6 bases from V and 4 from J, leaving 15 bases between them. The CDR3 covers 14 residues. Germline V gene lookup returns CDR1 KGHSH and CDR2 LQKENI. Here the CDR3 DNA reads TGTGCCAGCTCCCCTGGGACCCCGGGCACTGAAGCTTTCTTT. Amino acid sequence: CASSPGTPGTEAFF.

This chain joins TRBV7-2 and TRBJ2-4, with 9 bases fitting TRBD2. The CDR3 runs 16 residues. Trimming removed 5 bases from V and 3 bases from J; junction bases left unmatched: 8. Germline V gives CDR1 SGHTA, CDR2 FQGNSA. The CDR3 loop reads CASSNSGGWDKNIQYF. As DNA, the CDR3 is TGTGCCAGCAGCAACAGCGGGGGGTGGGACAAAAACATTCAGTACTTC. Full variable domain (remainder filled in from reference TRBV7-2 and TRBJ2-4): GAGVSQSPSNKVTEKGKDVELRCDPISGHTALYWYRQSLGQGLEFLIYFQGNSAPDKSGLPSDRFSAERTGGSVSTLTIQRTQQEDSAVYLCASSNSGGWDKNIQYFGAGTRLSVL.

This CDR3 reads CASSQEARRDRTLNTEAFF. The CDR3, as DNA: TGTGCCAGCAGCCAGGAAGCCAGACGGGACAGGACCTTGAACACTGAAGCTTTCTTT. This chain uses TRBV4-2 with TRBJ1-1, with TRBD1 matching over 8 bases. Germline CDR1 is LGHNA and CDR2 is YNFKEQ. The J segment lost 0 bases and the V segment lost 3 bases, leaving 15 bases of the junction unmatched. CDR3 length equals 19 residues.

The chain carries TRBV6-5 and TRBJ1-1; D is uncertain. The CDR3 sequence is 13 residues long. Trimming took 6 bases from V and 0 from J, leaving 8 bases between them. The germline CDR1 and CDR2 sequences are MNHEY and SVGAGI. In DNA, the CDR3 is TGTGCCAGCAGCCCAATTATGAACACTGAAGCTTTCTTT. Encoded protein: CASSPIMNTEAFF.

The CDR3 loop is CASSSYRVIMNTEAFF. The CDR3 DNA sequence: TGTGCCAGCAGTTCATACAGGGTAATCATGAACACTGAAGCTTTCTTT. The V and J genes are TRBV27 and TRBJ1-1; tentative D call: TRBD1 (6 bases). From germline, CDR1 is MNHEY and CDR2 SMNVEV (reference sequence). Trimming left V 4 bases short and J 0 bases short, with 15 bases between. The CDR3 loop spans 16 amino acids.

The chain recombines TRBV7-3 with TRBJ1-4; 10 bases are shared with TRBD1. The CDR3 spans 15 residues. J was trimmed by 8 bases and V by 2 bases; bases with no gene match: 5. The V gene's germline CDR1 is SGHTA and CDR2 FQGTGA. As DNA, the CDR3 is TGTGCCAGCAGCTTAGCCGGGACAGGGGAGGAAAAACTGTTTTTT. Translation: CASSLAGTGEEKLFF.

This chain joins TRBV5-1 and TRBJ2-6; D remains ambiguous. CDR1 is SGHRS and CDR2 is YFSETQ in the germline V gene. V was pared by 5 bases and J by 0 bases, with 9 bases between. The CDR3 is made up of 15 amino acids. CDR3 residues: CASRMTVSGANVLTF. CDR3 in DNA: TGCGCCAGCAGAATGACTGTCTCTGGGGCCAACGTCCTGACTTTC.

This clone has just a few counts. V is TRBV27 and J is TRBJ2-1; TRBD2 matches 9 bases. Germline V CDR1 and CDR2: MNHEY, SMNVEV (reference sequence). V was clipped by 4 bases and J by 8 bases; unmatched bases: 6. The CDR3 length is 14 residues. CDR3 coding DNA: TGTGCCAGCAGTTCGGGTAGCGGGAGTGATGAGCAGTTCTTC. Translation: CASSSGSGSDEQFF.

The rearrangement links TRBV5-1 to TRBJ1-1, with TRBD1 as a possible D gene (6 bases). The CDR3 extends over 17 amino acids. The germline gives CDR1 SGHRS, CDR2 YFSETQ. The V and J ends lost 3 bases and 0 bases respectively, with 18 bases between them. CDR3 DNA sequence: TGCGCCAGCAGCTCCCGAGAGGGGGGGCGACTGAACACTGAAGCTTTCTTT. Amino acid sequence: CASSSREGGRLNTEAFF. Filled out from reference TRBV5-1 and TRBJ1-1, the complete variable domain reads KAGVTQTPRYLIKTRGQQVTLSCSPISGHRSVSWYQQTPGQGLQFLFEYFSETQRNKGNFPGRFSGRQFSNSRSEMNVSTLELGDSALYLCASSSREGGRLNTEAFFGQGTRLTVV.

The chain has TRBV7-2 and TRBJ2-2, with TRBD2 matching 8 bases. Losses at the gene ends were 2 bases for V and 7 bases for J; bases not matched to a gene: 12. Germline CDR1 SGHTA, CDR2 FQGNSA. This CDR3 is built from 17 residues. The CDR3, as DNA: TGTGCCAGCAGCTTATTTAGCGGGGCGGCAGGTGGCGGGGAGCTGTTTTTT. Its protein product is CASSLFSGAAGGGELFF.

V gene TRBV29-1 combines with J gene TRBJ2-7, with D possibly being TRBD1 (6 bases). Germline CDR1 and CDR2: SQVTM and ANQGSEA. This CDR3 has 11 residues. V was trimmed by 6 bases and J by 9 bases, leaving 15 bases between them. This CDR3 reads CSVGAAAVQYF. CDR3 DNA: TGCAGCGTGGGGGCAGCCGCAGTGCAGTACTTC.

In this sample, this clone turned up once. Other nucleotide sequences in the sample specify the same CDR3. This chain connects TRBV6-5 to TRBJ1-2; D unclear. This CDR3 contains 12 residues. V dropped 4 bases and J dropped 5 bases, with 8 bases sitting between them. The germline V gene has CDR1 MNHEY and CDR2 SVGAGI. The CDR3 sequence is CASSLEGYGYTF. The CDR3 DNA follows: TGTGCCAGCAGTTTGGAGGGATATGGCTACACCTTC.

The chain has TRBV11-1 and TRBJ2-7; the match to TRBD1 covers 9 bases. This CDR3 spans 15 amino acids. V dropped 4 bases and J dropped 6; count of bases not matched to a gene: 10. Looked up from germline, CDR1 is SGHAT and CDR2 is FQDESV (reference sequence). The CDR3 DNA sequence: TGTGCCAGCAGCTACCAGACAGGGGGACTCGGCGAGCAGTACTTC. This encodes CASSYQTGGLGEQYF.

CDR3 region: CASSLRTDPATGELFF. The CDR3 DNA reads as TGTGCCAGCAGCTTGAGAACAGACCCCGCCACCGGGGAGCTGTTTTTT. The chain joins TRBV11-3 to TRBJ2-2; the D is unclear. V was clipped by 3 bases and J by 4 bases, with 15 bases between them. Looked up from germline, CDR1 is SGHNT and CDR2 is YENEEA. The CDR3 consists of 16 residues.

The CDR3 DNA sequence: TGTGCCAGCGGGGGAACGAACACCATATATTTT. Amino acids: CASGGTNTIYF. This chain uses TRBV12-3 or TRBV12-4 with TRBJ1-3, with D maybe TRBD1 (5 bases). The V and J ends lost 8 bases and 7 bases respectively, with 9 bases between them. CDR3 length equals 11 residues.